The 12 T cell receptor beta chains listed next were all sequenced from one sample in a study of neurological immune-mediated disorders. TCRdb called the 5' RACE reads again in MiXCR, with one record for every CDR3 protein. Counted here are about 39,000 distinct CDR3 sequences, approximately 7.2% occurring once; the ten biggest clones make up about 6%. Input material: CD4+ T cells from blood. Receptor source: a man aged 50 or older in good health.

This clonotype was counted at least ten times. The chain links TRBV3-1 to TRBJ1-1; the D is unclear. CDR1 and CDR2 (germline): LGHDT, YNNKEL (reference sequence). This CDR3 has 14 residues. The germline V and J ends were trimmed by 1 base and 5 bases, with 11 bases remaining between them. The CDR3 region is CASSQVVDRTEAFF. The CDR3 DNA reads as TGTGCCAGCAGCCAAGTGGTGGATAGGACTGAAGCTTTCTTT.

This clonotype was found many times. The chain links TRBV7-9 to TRBJ2-2, with D perhaps TRBD1 (6 bases). Between the trimmed V and J ends, which lost 5 bases and 3 bases, there was a span of 13 bases. This CDR3 comprises 15 residues. Germline CDR1 reads SEHNR; CDR2 reads FQNEAQ (reference sequence). The CDR3 DNA is TGTGCCAGCAGCCGCGGGCCAGGGGACACCGGGGAGCTGTTTTTT. This codes for CASSRGPGDTGELFF.

The rearrangement uses TRBV5-1 and TRBJ2-1, with D perhaps matching TRBD1 (5 bases). CDR1 is SGHRS and CDR2 is YFSETQ in the germline V gene. V lost 2 bases and J 5 bases, leaving 14 bases between the germline ends. The CDR3 covers 15 residues. The chain's CDR3 is CASSLPRVGDNEQFF. In DNA form, the CDR3 reads TGCGCCAGCAGCTTACCCCGTGTAGGGGACAATGAGCAGTTCTTC.

This clonotype was found many times. The chain has TRBV29-1 and TRBJ2-5, with D possibly matching TRBD1 (5 bases). The germline V and J ends were trimmed by 4 bases and 2 bases, with 5 bases remaining between them. Germline V gene data show CDR1 as SQVTM and CDR2 as ANQGSEA. CDR3 length equals 11 residues. CDR3 nucleotide sequence: TGCAGCGTTGGACAGCAAGAGACCCAGTACTTC. Translating gives CSVGQQETQYF.

This clonotype came up many times. The chain joins TRBV10-3 to TRBJ1-5; 7 bases are shared with TRBD1. This CDR3 is built from 15 residues. After removal of 6 bases from V and 1 base from J, the junction contained 6 bases not matched to a gene. CDR1 is ENHRY, CDR2 SYGVKD, per germline. The chain's CDR3 is CAIRGGTASNQPQHF. The DNA for the CDR3 is TGTGCCATCAGAGGGGGGACAGCGAGCAATCAGCCCCAGCATTTT.

This clonotype was detected ten times or more. The chain joins TRBV5-1 to TRBJ1-2, with 7 positions matching TRBD1. The germline gives CDR1 SGHRS, CDR2 YFSETQ. The CDR3 consists of 13 residues. Unmatched junction bases numbered 5, after V lost 4 bases and J lost 5 bases. In DNA, the CDR3 is TGCGCCAGCAGCATCGGGACAGCTTATGGCTACACCTTC. Translating it yields CASSIGTAYGYTF.

This clonotype was detected many times. The chain is built from TRBV5-1 and TRBJ1-5; D possibly corresponds to TRBD1 (6 bases). The CDR3 has 14 amino acids. Looked up from germline, CDR1 is SGHRS and CDR2 is YFSETQ. Trimming shortened V by 0 bases and J by 6 bases, and 10 bases separated the two germline ends. CDR3 in amino acids: CASSLEGTSQPQHF. For the CDR3, the DNA is TGCGCCAGCAGCTTGGAGGGGACAAGTCAGCCCCAGCATTTT.

By sample share, this clonotype is medium-sized. The chain links TRBV7-2 to TRBJ1-2; TRBD1 agrees at 7 bases. Germline V gene data show CDR1 as SGHTA and CDR2 as FQGNSA. The CDR3 contains 15 residues. Trimming cost V 7 bases and J 1 base; bases outside gene matches: 9. As DNA, the CDR3 is TGTGCCAGCATACGGACCGGGACAGATAACTATGGCTACACCTTC. Protein: CASIRTGTDNYGYTF.

CDR3 DNA sequence: TGTGCCAGCTCACCAGCAGACGGTACGCAGTATTTT. Translating gives CASSPADGTQYF. This rearrangement joins TRBV18 to TRBJ2-3; D is ambiguous. The CDR3 loop spans 12 amino acids. Per germline, CDR1 KGHSH and CDR2 LQKENI. V was pared by 2 bases and J by 8 bases, with 8 bases between.

In its sample, this clonotype was seen many times. The V call is TRBV5-1, the J call TRBJ2-7, with 11 bases identical to TRBD2. Germline CDR1 is SGHRS and CDR2 is YFSETQ. V trimming: 7 bases; J trimming: 3 bases; junction bases outside the gene matches: 6. CDR3 length: 14 residues. The CDR3 loop reads CASRTGTSGYEQYF. DNA for the CDR3: TGCGCCAGCCGGACCGGGACTAGCGGCTACGAGCAGTACTTC.

Note on this clonotype: The junction departs from germline at one end; a sequencing error may be responsible. The CDR3 spells CASSYQVGGPQETKYF. The CDR3 coding sequence is TGCGCCAGCAGCTACCAGGTCGGAGGACCCCAAGAGACCAAGTACTTC. This rearrangement joins TRBV5-1 to TRBJ2-5; weak D call: TRBD2 (5 bases). This CDR3 contains 16 residues. From germline, CDR1 is SGHRS and CDR2 YFSETQ.

This clonotype was seen repeatedly, ten times or more. The chain uses TRBV7-9 and TRBJ2-1; TRBD2 aligns across 13 bases. The CDR3 is 16 residues long. Per the germline V gene, CDR1 is SEHNR and CDR2 is FQNEAQ (reference sequence). J gave up 10 bases and V 5 bases, and 11 bases lay outside the gene matches. CDR3 bases: TGTGCCAGCAGCCCACCCTGGACTAGCGGGGGCCGGGAGCAGTTCTTC. This translates into CASSPPWTSGGREQFF.